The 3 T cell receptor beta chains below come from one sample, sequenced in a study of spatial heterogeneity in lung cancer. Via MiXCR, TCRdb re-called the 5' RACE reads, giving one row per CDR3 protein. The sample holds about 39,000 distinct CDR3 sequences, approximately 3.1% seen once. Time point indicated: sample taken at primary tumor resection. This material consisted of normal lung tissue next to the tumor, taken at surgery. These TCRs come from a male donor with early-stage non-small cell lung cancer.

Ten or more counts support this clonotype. CDR3 amino acids: CASSFRQGAFYGYTF. As DNA, the CDR3 is TGTGCCAGCAGCTTTCGGCAGGGGGCTTTCTATGGCTACACCTTC. The genes are TRBV5-8 and TRBJ1-2; 8 positions agree with TRBD1. Looked up from germline, CDR1 is SGHTS and CDR2 is YDEGEE. The CDR3 sequence is 15 residues long. J was trimmed by 4 bases and V by 2 bases; bases with no gene match: 7. The full variable domain, in which reference TRBV5-8 and TRBJ1-2 provide the parts outside the CDR3, is EAGVTQSPTHLIKTRGQQATLRCSPISGHTSVYWYQQALGLGLQFLLWYDEGEERNRGNFPPRFSGRQFPNYSSELNVNALELEDSALYLCASSFRQGAFYGYTFGSGTRLTVV.

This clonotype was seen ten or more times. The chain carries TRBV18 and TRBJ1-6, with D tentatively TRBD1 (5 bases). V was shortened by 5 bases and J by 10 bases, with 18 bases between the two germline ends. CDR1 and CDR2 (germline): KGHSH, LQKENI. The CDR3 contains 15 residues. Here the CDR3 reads CASSDHAIGDSPLHF. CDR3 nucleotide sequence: TGTGCCAGCTCAGATCACGCGATAGGGGACTCACCCCTCCACTTT.

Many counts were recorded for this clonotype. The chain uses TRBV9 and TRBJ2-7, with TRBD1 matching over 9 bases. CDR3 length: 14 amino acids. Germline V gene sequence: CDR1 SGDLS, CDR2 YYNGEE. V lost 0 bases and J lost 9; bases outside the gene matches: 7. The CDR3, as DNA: TGTGCCAGCAGCGTAGACTCGGGACAGGGTCGGCAGTACTTC. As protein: CASSVDSGQGRQYF.